The 23 T cell receptor beta chains listed next were all sequenced from one sample in a study of T cells in Graves' hyperthyroidism and ophthalmopathy. Researchers amplified the TCR beta CDR3 regions from RNA transcripts. A set of HTBI primers served as the primers for a first-round RT-PCR of the TCR CDR3. TCRdb reprocessed the multiplex PCR reads with MiXCR, giving one entry per CDR3 protein. The sample lists 490,000 or so distinct CDR3 sequences, 20% to 25% seen once, with under 55% in the top ten. Sequencing was carried out using blood. The receptors stem from a woman in her 70s with Graves' ophthalmopathy.

This clonotype has only a few counts. The chain links TRBV20-1 to TRBJ2-7; a weak D match, TRBD1 (6 bases). Germline assignment: CDR1 DFQATT and CDR2 SNEGSKA (reference sequence). The germline V and J ends were trimmed by 0 bases and 6 bases, with 12 bases remaining between them. The CDR3 covers 13 residues. The CDR3 reads CSARDQGWAEQYF. The CDR3 DNA reads TGCAGTGCTAGAGACCAGGGGTGGGCCGAGCAGTACTTC.

This clonotype has just a few counts. CDR3 nucleotide sequence: TGTGCCACCAGCAGAGAGGGGGGCGTTGAAGCTTTCTTT. This translates into CATSREGGVEAFF. The V and J genes are TRBV15 and TRBJ1-1; D possibly corresponds to TRBD1 (6 bases). Germline V gives CDR1 LNHNV, CDR2 YYDKDF (reference sequence). The CDR3 extends over 13 amino acids. Trimming cost V 0 bases and J 7 bases, with 9 bases left between them.

The chain recombines TRBV5-1 with TRBJ2-3; 10 bases fit TRBD2. The V segment lost 7 bases and the J segment 5 bases; nucleotides outside the gene matches: 4. CDR3 length: 13 residues. Germline V CDR1 and CDR2: SGHRS, YFSETQ. The CDR3 DNA reads as TGCGCCAGCGGGCTAGCGGGAGTAGATACGCAGTATTTT. This sequence encodes CASGLAGVDTQYF.

V usage is TRBV15 and J usage is TRBJ2-7; tentative D call: TRBD2 (6 bases). The CDR3 is made up of 15 amino acids. V was shortened by 1 base and J by 3 bases, with 13 bases between the two germline ends. The germline V gene has CDR1 LNHNV and CDR2 YYDKDF (reference sequence). The chain's CDR3 is CATSRGASVGYEQYF. The CDR3 region has the DNA TGTGCCACCAGCAGAGGGGCTAGCGTTGGCTACGAGCAGTACTTC.

This chain uses TRBV3-1 with TRBJ1-6; no reliable D call. V lost 1 base, J lost 8 bases, and 6 bases lay in between. This CDR3 has 13 residues. Germline CDR1 and CDR2: LGHDT and YNNKEL (reference sequence). As DNA, the CDR3 is TGTGCCAGCAGCCAAGTAGCGGATTCACCCCTCCACTTT. Amino acids: CASSQVADSPLHF.

This clonotype was counted only a few times. The chain carries TRBV20-1 and TRBJ1-1, with D perhaps matching TRBD1 (5 bases). The CDR3 sequence is 15 residues long. V was clipped by 1 base and J by 1 base, with 13 bases between them. Germline lookup yields CDR1 DFQATT and CDR2 SNEGSKA (reference sequence). DNA for the CDR3: TGCAGTGCTAGAGCGAGGGGCTTTGCGAACACTGAAGCTTTCTTT. The encoded protein is CSARARGFANTEAFF.

This clonotype showed up just a few times. The chain carries TRBV7-2 and TRBJ2-7; tentatively, D is TRBD1 (5 bases). Germline V gene sequence: CDR1 SGHTA, CDR2 FQGNSA. The germline V and J ends were trimmed by 5 bases and 3 bases, with 17 bases remaining between them. The CDR3 spans 15 residues. CDR3 sequence (DNA): TGTGCCAGCAGCCCATTCCAGGGAAAGGTCTACGAGCAGTACTTC. Its translation is CASSPFQGKVYEQYF. Variable domain in full (rest from reference TRBV7-2 and TRBJ2-7): GAGVSQSPSNKVTEKGKDVELRCDPISGHTALYWYRQSLGQGLEFLIYFQGNSAPDKSGLPSDRFSAERTGGSVSTLTIQRTQQEDSAVYLCASSPFQGKVYEQYFGPGTRLTVT.

This sequence joins TRBV20-1 and TRBJ2-5; D not certain. V was trimmed by 6 bases and J by 5 bases, leaving 19 bases between them. There are 14 residues in the CDR3. Germline-derived CDR1 and CDR2 are DFQATT and SNEGSKA (reference sequence). The CDR3 bases are TGCAGTGCCCAGACGCCCCTTGGAACGGAGACCCAGTACTTC. This encodes CSAQTPLGTETQYF.

The chain carries TRBV6-1 and TRBJ1-1, with TRBD1 identical over 10 bases. V trimming: 7 bases; J trimming: 5 bases; junction bases outside the gene matches: 13. The CDR3 has 16 residues. CDR1 is MNHNS and CDR2 is SASEGT in the germline V gene. The CDR3 nucleotides read TGTGCCAGCATTCTTCCGCGGGACAGGGGAGATACTGAAGCTTTCTTT. Residues: CASILPRDRGDTEAFF.

In this sample, this clonotype turned up many times. The genes are TRBV28 and TRBJ2-7; D may be TRBD2 (6 bases). The CDR3 is 13 amino acids. CDR1 MDHEN and CDR2 SYDVKM come from the germline V gene. With 6 bases removed from V and 1 base from J, the gap between germline ends came to 10 bases. For the CDR3, the DNA is TGTGCCAGCAGCTTCCGGGGGTCCTACGAGCAGTACTTC. It codes for CASSFRGSYEQYF.

The chain is built from TRBV30 and TRBJ1-5; unclear D gene. The germline V gene has CDR1 GTSNPN and CDR2 SVGIG (reference sequence). The CDR3 sequence is 14 residues long. With 4 bases removed from V and 6 bases from J, the gap between germline ends came to 16 bases. The CDR3 loop reads CAWTHSESGQPQHF. For the CDR3, the DNA is TGTGCCTGGACCCATTCAGAATCGGGTCAGCCCCAGCATTTT.

This clonotype showed up just a few times. The V gene is TRBV20-1, the J gene TRBJ1-3, with D perhaps TRBD1 (5 bases). The V end lost 0 bases, the J end lost 0 bases, and 15 bases lay between the germline ends. The CDR3 runs 17 residues. In germline, CDR1 is DFQATT, CDR2 SNEGSKA (reference sequence). In DNA, the CDR3 is TGCAGTGCTAGAGATCTGAGGGGCCGTTACTCTGGAAACACCATATATTTT. This gives the protein CSARDLRGRYSGNTIYF.

In its sample, this clonotype was seen a few times. The V and J genes are TRBV6-2 or TRBV6-3 and TRBJ2-3, with TRBD2 as a possible D gene (5 bases). This CDR3 contains 15 residues. CDR1 is MNHEY and CDR2 is SVGEGT in the germline V gene. V was cut by 8 bases and J by 1 base, with 16 bases left in between. DNA for the CDR3: TGTGCCAGCTGTTGGGAGAAAGGCCGCACAGATACGCAGTATTTT. Translation: CASCWEKGRTDTQYF.

This clonotype was seen a single time. This chain joins TRBV12-5 and TRBJ2-7; the match to TRBD2 covers 10 bases. Trimming at V came to 4 bases and at J to 5 bases, leaving 5 bases not matched to a gene. The CDR3 runs 14 residues. Germline CDR1 reads LGHNT; CDR2 reads FRNRAP. The CDR3 nucleotides read TGTGCTAGTGGTTCTAGCGGGAGTCCCGACGAGCAGTACTTC. This encodes CASGSSGSPDEQYF. Combining the CDR3 with reference TRBV12-5 and TRBJ2-7 gives the whole variable domain DARVTQTPRHKVTEMGQEVTMRCQPILGHNTVFWYRQTMMQGLELLAYFRNRAPLDDSGMPKDRFSAEMPDATLATLKIQPSEPRDSAVYFCASGSSGSPDEQYFGPGTRLTVT.

V is TRBV11-3 and J is TRBJ2-5; 9 nucleotides align to TRBD1. Trimming took 5 bases from V and 5 from J; bases not matched to a gene: 9. The CDR3 extends over 15 amino acids. Germline V gene sequence: CDR1 SGHNT, CDR2 YENEEA. This CDR3 reads CASSSRTGELETQYF. In DNA, the CDR3 is TGTGCCAGCAGCAGCCGGACAGGGGAGTTGGAGACCCAGTACTTC.

The chain couples TRBV24-1 to TRBJ2-1, with 14 bases aligning to TRBD2. J lost 4 bases, V lost 3 bases, and 7 bases had no gene match. Germline V gene data show CDR1 as KGHDR and CDR2 as SFDVKD. The CDR3 has 18 residues. CDR3 sequence (DNA): TGTGCCACCAGTGATCCGGGACTAGCGGGAGCGGATTACAATGAGCAGTTCTTC. This codes for CATSDPGLAGADYNEQFF.

The chain is built from TRBV9 and TRBJ2-7; 11 nucleotides align to TRBD1. V shed 3 bases and J 2 bases; nucleotides not matched to a gene: 1. The germline V gene encodes CDR1 SGDLS and CDR2 YYNGEE. The CDR3 runs to 14 residues. This CDR3 reads CASSEGQGAYEQYF. CDR3 DNA: TGTGCCAGCAGCGAGGGACAGGGGGCCTACGAGCAGTACTTC.

CDR3: CASSEDIGPPFSGNTIYF. As DNA, the CDR3 is TGTGCCAGCAGTGAGGACATCGGGCCCCCGTTCTCTGGAAACACCATATATTTT. The chain uses TRBV2 and TRBJ1-3; D is possibly TRBD1 (5 bases). The CDR3 has 18 amino acids. V lost 3 bases, J lost 0 bases, and 18 bases lay in between. CDR1 and CDR2 (germline): SNHLY, FYNNEI.

The chain uses TRBV20-1 and TRBJ2-5; D not certain. V dropped 0 bases and J dropped 2 bases, with 10 bases sitting between them. CDR1 is DFQATT, CDR2 SNEGSKA, per germline (reference sequence). This CDR3 is built from 14 residues. The CDR3: CSARDPGKQETQYF. CDR3 sequence (DNA): TGCAGTGCTAGAGATCCCGGAAAGCAAGAGACCCAGTACTTC.

The V call is TRBV6-2 or TRBV6-3, the J call TRBJ1-4; 9 bases fit TRBD1. Germline V gene data show CDR1 as MNHEY and CDR2 as SVGEGT. The CDR3 has 16 residues. After removal of 0 bases from V and 6 bases from J, the junction contained 5 bases not matched to a gene. CDR3 protein: CASSYSSRTGDEKLFF. CDR3 DNA sequence: TGTGCCAGCAGTTACTCGAGTCGGACAGGGGATGAAAAACTGTTTTTT.

The genes are TRBV7-3 and TRBJ1-1; the match to TRBD1 covers 9 bases. CDR1 is SGHTA, CDR2 FQGTGA, per germline. V lost 6 bases to trimming and J lost 4 bases; unmatched junction nucleotides: 6. The CDR3 is made up of 14 amino acids. CDR3 DNA sequence: TGTGCCAGCAGTCGACAGGGGGACCTCACTGAAGCTTTCTTT. It codes for CASSRQGDLTEAFF.

This clonotype has only a few counts. The chain joins TRBV9 to TRBJ2-7, with TRBD2 matching over 7 bases. CDR1 is SGDLS and CDR2 is YYNGEE in the germline V gene. The V gene end was trimmed by 0 bases and the J gene end by 2 bases; junction bases not matched to a gene: 5. This CDR3 has 15 amino acids. CDR3 nucleotide sequence: TGTGCCAGCAGCGTAGAAGCGGGGATCACCTACGAGCAGTACTTC. Its translation: CASSVEAGITYEQYF.

Only a few counts were recorded for this clonotype. The rearrangement links TRBV20-1 to TRBJ2-1; unclear D gene. Germline CDR1 reads DFQATT; CDR2 reads SNEGSKA (reference sequence). Trimming cost V 5 bases and J 4 bases, with 6 bases left between them. This CDR3 spans 11 amino acids. CDR3 nucleotides: TGCAGTGCTCCATCATACAATGAGCAGTTCTTC. Protein sequence: CSAPSYNEQFF.